This T cell receptor (beta chain) was documented in a study of T cell responses to AZD1222 COVID-19 vaccine. Study outcomes and limitations: Nearly half of unique spike-specific TCRs reportedly avoided B.1.351 and B.1.1.7 mutated regions.

Note on this clone: No antigen is known for it.

In germline, CDR1 is SGHAT, CDR2 FQNNGV. Trimming took 5 bases from V and 6 from J; bases not matched to a gene: 13. The CDR3 runs 16 residues. This table comes from immunoSEQ multiplex PCR, and its TCRdb copy is limited to in-frame clones, with some not included. The data show some 96,000 clones, approximately 91% seen once. The receptor's source is an adult in good health. V and J are TRBV11-2 and TRBJ2-1, with 7 positions matching TRBD2. The sequencing here drew on peripheral blood, taken on day 0 of AZD1222 vaccination. DNA of the CDR3: TGTGCCAGCAGCCCCCGCCAGGGACTATCTTCCAATGAGCAGTTCTTC. Protein product: CASSPRQGLSSNEQFF.